The source of this T cell receptor beta chain is a study of blood T cell repertoires in COVID-19. Study-wide context: Acute-phase and convalescent COVID-19 samples originated in the United States, Italy and Spain.

Method: immunoSEQ multiplex PCR; TCRdb's copy keeps in-frame clones and lacks some. The sample shows about 36,000 clones, around 90% of them seen only once. Germline CDR1 reads SGHNT; CDR2 reads YYREEE (reference sequence). Trimming took 2 bases from V and 2 from J; bases not matched to a gene: 15. The CDR3 totals 20 residues. The clonotype originates from a man aged 60 to 69 with active or convalescent COVID-19. Material for sequencing was peripheral blood. The V call is TRBV5-4, the J call TRBJ2-3, with 12 bases that match TRBD2. For the CDR3, the DNA is TGTGCCAGCAGCTTAAAACGGACTAGCGGGACCCTCCGGGTCACAGATACGCAGTATTTT. Protein sequence: CASSLKRTSGTLRVTDTQYF.